This T cell receptor (beta chain) originates from a study of pediatric ulcerative colitis. During colonoscopy, one to two rectal pinch biopsies were collected. Each sample received Survey-level depth of up to 500,000 reads. Sequenced by immunoSEQ multiplex PCR; TCRdb stores in-frame clones only, minus some. The sample records over 10,000 clones, roughly four fifths being singletons. Germline V CDR1 and CDR2: LNHNV, YYDKDF (reference sequence). The CDR3 is 15 amino acids. After removal of 1 base from V and 2 bases from J, the junction contained 3 bases not matched to a gene. What was sequenced was gut tissue. The source is a boy aged 10-17 years who was a control in a study of pediatric ulcerative colitis. V usage is TRBV15 and J usage is TRBJ2-3, with 7 bases fitting TRBD2. CDR3 protein: CATSRVSGHTDTQYF. The CDR3 nucleotides read TGTGCCACCAGCAGAGTTAGCGGGCACACAGATACGCAGTATTTT.